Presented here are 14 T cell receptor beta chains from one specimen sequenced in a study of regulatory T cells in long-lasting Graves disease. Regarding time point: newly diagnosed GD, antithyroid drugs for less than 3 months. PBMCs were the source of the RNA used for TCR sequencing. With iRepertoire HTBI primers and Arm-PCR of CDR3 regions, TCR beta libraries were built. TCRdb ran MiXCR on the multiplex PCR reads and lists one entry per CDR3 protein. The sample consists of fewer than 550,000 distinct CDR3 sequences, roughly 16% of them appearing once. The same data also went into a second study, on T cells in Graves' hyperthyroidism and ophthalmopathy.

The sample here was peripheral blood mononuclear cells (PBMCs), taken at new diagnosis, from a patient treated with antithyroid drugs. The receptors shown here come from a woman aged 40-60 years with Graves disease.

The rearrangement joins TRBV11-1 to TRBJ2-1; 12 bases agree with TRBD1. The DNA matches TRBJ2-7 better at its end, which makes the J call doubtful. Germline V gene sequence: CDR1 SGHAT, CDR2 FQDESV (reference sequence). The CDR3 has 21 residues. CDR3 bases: TGTGCCAGCAGCGGCAGAGCAGAGGGACAGGGGGCCAAAAGCTCCTACAATGAGCAGTACTTC. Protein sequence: CASSGRAEGQGAKSSYNEQYF.

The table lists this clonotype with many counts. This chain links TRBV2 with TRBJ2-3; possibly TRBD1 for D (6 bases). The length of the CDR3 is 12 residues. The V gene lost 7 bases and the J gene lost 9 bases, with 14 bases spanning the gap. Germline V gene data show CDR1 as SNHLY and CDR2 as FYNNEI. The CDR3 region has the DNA TGTGCCAGCATCGGGACATTTGGGACGCAGTATTTT. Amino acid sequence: CASIGTFGTQYF.

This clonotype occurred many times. The CDR3 sequence is CASSLVGTGLYEQYF. The DNA of the CDR3 is TGTGCCAGCAGCTTAGTTGGGACAGGACTATACGAGCAGTACTTC. The chain is built from TRBV7-2 and TRBJ2-7; 8 nucleotides align to TRBD1. With 1 base clipped from V and 4 bases from J, the junction kept 6 bases outside the gene matches. The CDR3 is 15 amino acids. The V gene's germline CDR1 is SGHTA and CDR2 FQGNSA. The full variable domain, in which reference TRBV7-2 and TRBJ2-7 provide the parts outside the CDR3, is GAGVSQSPSNKVTEKGKDVELRCDPISGHTALYWYRQSLGQGLEFLIYFQGNSAPDKSGLPSDRFSAERTGGSVSTLTIQRTQQEDSAVYLCASSLVGTGLYEQYFGPGTRLTVT.

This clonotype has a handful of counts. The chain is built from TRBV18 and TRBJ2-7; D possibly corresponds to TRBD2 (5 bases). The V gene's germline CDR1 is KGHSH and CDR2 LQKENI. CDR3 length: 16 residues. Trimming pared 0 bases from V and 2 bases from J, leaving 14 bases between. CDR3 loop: CASSPPSGSGAYEQYF. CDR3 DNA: TGTGCCAGCTCACCACCTTCTGGGTCCGGGGCCTACGAGCAGTACTTC.

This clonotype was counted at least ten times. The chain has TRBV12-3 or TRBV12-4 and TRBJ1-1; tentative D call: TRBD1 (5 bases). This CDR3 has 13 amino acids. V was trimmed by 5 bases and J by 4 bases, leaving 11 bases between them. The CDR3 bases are TGTGCCAGCAGTGAGGGGTTTCGCACTGAAGCTTTCTTT. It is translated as CASSEGFRTEAFF.

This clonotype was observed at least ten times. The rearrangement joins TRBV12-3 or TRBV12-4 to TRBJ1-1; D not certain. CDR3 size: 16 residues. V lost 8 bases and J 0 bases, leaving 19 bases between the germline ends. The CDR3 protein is CASSPIGVGMNTEAFF. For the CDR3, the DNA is TGTGCCAGCTCACCAATTGGGGTAGGAATGAACACTGAAGCTTTCTTT.

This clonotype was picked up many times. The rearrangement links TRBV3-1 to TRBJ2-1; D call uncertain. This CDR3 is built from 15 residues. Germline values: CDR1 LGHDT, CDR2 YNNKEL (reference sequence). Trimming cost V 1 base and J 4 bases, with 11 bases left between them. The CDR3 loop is CASSQVAASYNEQFF. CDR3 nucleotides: TGTGCCAGCAGCCAAGTGGCTGCGAGTTACAATGAGCAGTTCTTC.

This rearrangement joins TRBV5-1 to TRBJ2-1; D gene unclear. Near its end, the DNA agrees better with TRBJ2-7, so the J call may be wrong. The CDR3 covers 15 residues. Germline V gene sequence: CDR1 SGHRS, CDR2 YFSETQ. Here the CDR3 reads CASSLGRSSYNEQYF. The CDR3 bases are TGCGCCAGCAGCCTCGGTAGAAGCTCCTACAATGAGCAGTACTTC.

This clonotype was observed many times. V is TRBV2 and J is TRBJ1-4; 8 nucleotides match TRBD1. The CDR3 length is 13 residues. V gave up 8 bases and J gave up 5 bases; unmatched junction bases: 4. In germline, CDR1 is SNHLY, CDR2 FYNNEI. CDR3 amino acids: CASGSGGNEKLFF. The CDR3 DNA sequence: TGTGCCAGCGGGTCAGGGGGCAATGAAAAACTGTTTTTT.

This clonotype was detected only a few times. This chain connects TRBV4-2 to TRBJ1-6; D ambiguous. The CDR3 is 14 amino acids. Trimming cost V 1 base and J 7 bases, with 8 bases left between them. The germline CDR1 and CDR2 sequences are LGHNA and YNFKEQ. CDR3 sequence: CASSQATGNSPLHF. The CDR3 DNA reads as TGTGCCAGCAGCCAAGCGACTGGGAATTCACCCCTCCACTTT.

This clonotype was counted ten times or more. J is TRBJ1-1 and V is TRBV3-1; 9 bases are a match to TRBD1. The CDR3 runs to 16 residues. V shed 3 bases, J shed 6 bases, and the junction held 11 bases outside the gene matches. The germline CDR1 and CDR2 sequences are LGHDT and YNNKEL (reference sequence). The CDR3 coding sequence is TGTGCCAGCAGCCATACATCGACAGGGGGTCGCGCTGAAGCTTTCTTT. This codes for CASSHTSTGGRAEAFF.

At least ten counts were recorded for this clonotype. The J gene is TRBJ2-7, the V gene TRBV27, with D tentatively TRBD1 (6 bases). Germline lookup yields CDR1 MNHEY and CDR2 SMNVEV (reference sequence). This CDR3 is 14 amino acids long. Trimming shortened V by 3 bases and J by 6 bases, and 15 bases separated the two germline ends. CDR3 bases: TGTGCCAGCAGTTTTCTCACCTCAGGGGTCGAGCAGTACTTC. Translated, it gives CASSFLTSGVEQYF.

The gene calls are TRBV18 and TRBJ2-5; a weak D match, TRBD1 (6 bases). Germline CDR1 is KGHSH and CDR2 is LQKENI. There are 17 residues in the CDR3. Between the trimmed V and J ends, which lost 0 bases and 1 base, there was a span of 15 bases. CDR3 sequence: CASSPPEGQNFQETQYF. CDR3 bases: TGTGCCAGCTCACCACCTGAAGGACAGAATTTCCAAGAGACCCAGTACTTC.

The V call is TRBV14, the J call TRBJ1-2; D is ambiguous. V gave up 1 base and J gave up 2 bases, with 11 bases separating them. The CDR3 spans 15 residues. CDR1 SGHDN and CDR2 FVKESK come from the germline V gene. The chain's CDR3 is CASSQADGRNYGYTF. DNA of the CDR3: TGTGCCAGCAGCCAAGCTGACGGAAGGAACTATGGCTACACCTTC.